Shown below are 9 T cell receptor beta chains from a single sample sequenced in a study of blood T cell repertoires in COVID-19. Produced via immunoSEQ multiplex PCR; TCRdb's table is partial and in-frame only. Of a few hundred thousand clones in the sample, 80% to 90% were seen once. Sequencing was carried out using PBMCs or T cells enriched from blood (not recorded which). All receptors come from a woman between 50 and 59 years old who had recovered from COVID-19.

The V gene is TRBV3-1 (or the pseudogene TRBV3-2), the J gene TRBJ1-3, with no clear D. Germline V gene data show CDR1 as LGHDT and CDR2 as YNNKEL (reference sequence). The CDR3 loop spans 12 amino acids. Between the trimmed V and J ends, which lost 6 bases and 5 bases, there was a span of 8 bases. CDR3 sequence (DNA): TGTGCCAGCAGTATTAACAGAAACACCATATATTTT. It codes for CASSINRNTIYF.

The rearrangement links TRBV18 to TRBJ2-5; 9 bases fit TRBD2. Germline loops: CDR1 KGHSH, CDR2 LQKENI. CDR3 length: 19 residues. V lost 0 bases to trimming and J lost 1 base; unmatched junction nucleotides: 12. This CDR3 is CASSPPSLAGRGFQETQYF. In DNA form, the CDR3 reads TGTGCCAGCTCACCACCAAGTCTAGCGGGGCGAGGTTTCCAAGAGACCCAGTACTTC.

The CDR3 is CASSFIAGLSYEQYF. The CDR3 nucleotides read TGTGCCAGCAGTTTTATAGCGGGTCTCTCCTACGAGCAGTACTTC. The chain uses TRBV28 and TRBJ2-7; TRBD2 aligns across 7 bases. Germline-derived CDR1 and CDR2 are MDHEN and SYDVKM. The CDR3 is 15 residues long. The ends lost 3 bases at V and 0 bases at J; junction bases unmatched: 5.

This sequence joins TRBV27 and TRBJ1-1, with D possibly matching TRBD1 (6 bases). V lost 3 bases to trimming and J lost 6 bases, with 11 bases between them. The CDR3 covers 13 residues. CDR1 is MNHEY and CDR2 is SMNVEV in the germline V gene (reference sequence). CDR3: CASSFQGIAEAFF. The CDR3 DNA reads as TGTGCCAGCAGTTTCCAGGGGATCGCTGAAGCTTTCTTT.

CDR3 loop: CASSLERGLSNEKLFF. The DNA of the CDR3 is TGCGCCAGCAGCTTGGAGAGGGGGCTGTCTAATGAAAAACTGTTTTTT. The chain recombines TRBV5-1 with TRBJ1-4; TRBD1 agrees at 7 bases. Trimming took 0 bases from V and 3 from J; bases not matched to a gene: 5. Germline-derived CDR1 and CDR2 are SGHRS and YFSETQ. This CDR3 is 16 amino acids long.

The V gene is TRBV28, the J gene TRBJ1-6; TRBD1 might be the D (5 bases). There are 14 residues in the CDR3. Trimming cost V 5 bases and J 8 bases, with 13 bases left between them. In germline, CDR1 is MDHEN, CDR2 SYDVKM. The CDR3 sequence is CASSGTGGYSPLHF. The CDR3 region has the DNA TGTGCCAGCAGTGGCACAGGAGGGTATTCACCCCTCCACTTT. The whole variable domain, remainder taken from reference TRBV28 and TRBJ1-6, is DVKVTQSSRYLVKRTGEKVFLECVQDMDHENMFWYRQDPGLGLRLIYFSYDVKMKEKGDIPEGYSVSREKKERFSLILESASTNQTSMYLCASSGTGGYSPLHFGNGTRLTVT.

The rearrangement links TRBV14 to TRBJ2-3; 7 bases match TRBD1. The V and J ends lost 2 bases and 2 bases, in that order; junction bases with no gene match: 7. This CDR3 spans 16 amino acids. The germline gives CDR1 SGHDN, CDR2 FVKESK. In DNA, the CDR3 is TGTGCCAGCAGCCAACGGTCGACAGGGCCCACAGATACGCAGTATTTT. Translated, it gives CASSQRSTGPTDTQYF.

The chain carries TRBV5-4 and TRBJ2-3; D may be TRBD2 (5 bases). The CDR3 is 15 residues long. Trimming stripped 4 bases from V and 0 bases from J, with 12 bases between. Germline CDR1 SGHNT, CDR2 YYREEE (reference sequence). The CDR3 region is CASSLSGHSTDTQYF. CDR3 DNA: TGTGCCAGCAGCCTCAGCGGTCATAGCACAGATACGCAGTATTTT.

The chain is built from TRBV6-5 and TRBJ1-2; 8 bases agree with TRBD1. V lost 6 bases and J lost 3; bases outside the gene matches: 3. The V gene's germline CDR1 is MNHEY and CDR2 SVGAGI. CDR3 length equals 13 residues. The CDR3: CASRRQGHYGYTF. In DNA form, the CDR3 reads TGTGCCAGCAGGAGACAGGGGCACTATGGCTACACCTTC.